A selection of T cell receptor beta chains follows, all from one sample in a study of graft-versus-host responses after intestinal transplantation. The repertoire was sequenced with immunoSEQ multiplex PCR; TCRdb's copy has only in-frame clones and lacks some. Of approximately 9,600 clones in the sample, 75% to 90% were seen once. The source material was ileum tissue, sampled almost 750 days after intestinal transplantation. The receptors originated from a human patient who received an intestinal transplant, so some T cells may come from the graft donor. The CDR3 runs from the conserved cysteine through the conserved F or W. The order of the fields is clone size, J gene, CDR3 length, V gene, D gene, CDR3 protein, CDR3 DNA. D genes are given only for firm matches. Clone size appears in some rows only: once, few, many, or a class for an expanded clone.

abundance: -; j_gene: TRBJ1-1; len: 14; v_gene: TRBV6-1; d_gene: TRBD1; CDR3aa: CASRSGGANTEAFF; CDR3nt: TGTGCCAGCAGGTCAGGGGGCGCGAACACTGAAGCTTTCTTT
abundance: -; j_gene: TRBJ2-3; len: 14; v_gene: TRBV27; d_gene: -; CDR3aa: CASSLAQATDTQYF; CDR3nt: TGTGCCAGCAGTTTGGCACAGGCCACAGATACGCAGTATTTT
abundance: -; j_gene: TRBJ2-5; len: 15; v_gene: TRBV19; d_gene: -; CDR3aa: CASTPVGASAETQYF; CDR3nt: TGTGCCAGTACCCCCGTCGGCGCTAGCGCAGAGACCCAGTACTTC
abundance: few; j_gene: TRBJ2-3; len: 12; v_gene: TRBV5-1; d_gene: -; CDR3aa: CASSFLSDTQYF; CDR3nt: TGCGCCAGCAGCTTCTTATCAGATACGCAGTATTTT
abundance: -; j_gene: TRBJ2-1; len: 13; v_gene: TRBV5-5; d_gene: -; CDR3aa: CASRSSVGTEQFF; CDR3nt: TGTGCCAGCAGGTCGAGCGTGGGTACTGAGCAGTTCTTC
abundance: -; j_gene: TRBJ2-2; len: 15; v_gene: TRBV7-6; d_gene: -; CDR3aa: CASSLARGVTGELFF; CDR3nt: TGTGCCAGCAGCTTAGCGCGCGGAGTCACCGGGGAGCTGTTTTTT
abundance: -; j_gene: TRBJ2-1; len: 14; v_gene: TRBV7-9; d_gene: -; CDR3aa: CASSHRTAHNEQFF; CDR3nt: TGTGCCAGCAGCCACCGGACAGCCCACAATGAGCAGTTCTTC
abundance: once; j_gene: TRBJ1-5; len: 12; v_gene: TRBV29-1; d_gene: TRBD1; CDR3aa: CSVGTGDQPQHF; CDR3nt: TGCAGCGTTGGGACAGGGGATCAGCCCCAGCATTTT
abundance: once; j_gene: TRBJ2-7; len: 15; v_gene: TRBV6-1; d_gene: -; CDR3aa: CASSEVVGTQSEQYF; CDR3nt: TGTGCCAGCAGTGAAGTTGTAGGGACACAAAGCGAGCAGTACTTC
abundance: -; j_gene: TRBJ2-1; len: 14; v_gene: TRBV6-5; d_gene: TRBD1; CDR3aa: CASSPGQGRNEQFF; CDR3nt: TGTGCCAGCAGTCCGGGACAGGGTCGCAATGAGCAGTTCTTC
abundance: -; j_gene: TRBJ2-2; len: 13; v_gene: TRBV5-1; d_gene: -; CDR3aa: CASSWDGPRELFF; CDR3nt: TGCGCCAGCAGCTGGGACGGACCGAGGGAGCTGTTTTTT
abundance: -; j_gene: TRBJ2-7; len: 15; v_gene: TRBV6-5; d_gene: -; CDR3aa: CASSLTGNPTYEQYF; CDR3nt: TGTGCCAGCAGTCTTACAGGAAACCCCACCTACGAGCAGTACTTC
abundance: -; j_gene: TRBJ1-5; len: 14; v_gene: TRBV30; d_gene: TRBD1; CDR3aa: CAWSDDRGDQPQHF; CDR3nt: TGTGCCTGGAGCGACGACAGGGGGGATCAGCCCCAGCATTTT
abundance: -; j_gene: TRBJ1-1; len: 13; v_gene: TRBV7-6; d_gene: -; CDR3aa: CASSLGGGTEAFF; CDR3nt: TGTGCCAGCAGCCTCGGGGGCGGCACTGAAGCTTTCTTT
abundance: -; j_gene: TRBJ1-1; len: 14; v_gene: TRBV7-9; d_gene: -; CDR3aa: CASSFVSGETEAFF; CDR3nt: TGTGCCAGCAGCTTCGTTTCAGGGGAGACAGAAGCTTTCTTT
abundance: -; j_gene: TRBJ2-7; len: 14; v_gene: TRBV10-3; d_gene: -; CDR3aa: CAISGQKGEYEQYF; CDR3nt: TGTGCCATCAGTGGACAGAAAGGAGAATACGAGCAGTACTTC
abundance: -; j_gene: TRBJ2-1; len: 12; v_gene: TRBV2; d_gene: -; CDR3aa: CASNWLYNEQFF; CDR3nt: TGTGCCAGCAATTGGCTCTACAATGAGCAGTTCTTC
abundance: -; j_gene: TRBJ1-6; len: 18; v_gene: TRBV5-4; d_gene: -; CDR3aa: CASSWVGSQGRQNSPLHF; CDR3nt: TGTGCCAGCAGCTGGGTGGGGTCGCAGGGACGGCAGAACTCACCCCTCCACTTT